This T cell receptor beta chain was documented in a study of type 1 regulatory T cells. TCRdb reanalysed the reads using MiXCR and keeps one entry per CDR3 protein. This sample yields approximately 45,000 distinct CDR3 sequences, of which over 9% are seen a single time; 6.5% to 9% belongs to the top ten. This clonotype was recorded at least ten times. Its antigen is undetermined. V dropped 1 base and J dropped 0 bases, with 12 bases sitting between them. The CDR3 runs to 16 residues. Per the germline V gene, CDR1 is KGHSH and CDR2 is LQKENI. This TCR was sampled from a human donor in good health. Sequencing input: cultured non-Tr1 T cells, either the whole culture or a sorted T cell fraction (not recorded which). The chain couples TRBV18 to TRBJ1-1; D gene uncertain. The CDR3 nucleotides read TGTGCCAGCTCACCACTTCGTTCGACGGTGAACACTGAAGCTTTCTTT. It codes for CASSPLRSTVNTEAFF.